Listed here is a single T cell receptor (beta chain). Its specificity is unknown. Treatment reported: approximately nine-day PBMC culture with coronavirus spike peptide pools or control peptides (ViraFEST assay). Germline loops: CDR1 DFQATT, CDR2 SNEGSKA (reference sequence). The CDR3 sequence is 12 residues long. V was pared by 5 bases and J by 2 bases, with 8 bases between. This sample was taken from a study of vaccination and CD4 T cells after COVID-19. About the study: It was a median about 100 days after diagnosis, with a range of 35 to 161, that post-COVID samples were drawn. Each control was exposed to a CEFX pool, an HIV-1 Nef pool, or no peptide at all.

The study's findings and limits: A nonsignificant median increase from approximately 21 to 40 SARS-CoV-2-reactive clonotypes was observed.

With the Oncomine TCR Beta short-read assay, DNA from cultured CD4+ T cells was sequenced. Genomic DNA from cultured CD4+ T cells was extracted. Using its own MiXCR run on the PCR reads, TCRdb lists one record per CDR3 protein. The sample lists 11,000 to 15,000 distinct CDR3 sequences; roughly 61% were seen once. The chain uses TRBV20-1 and TRBJ2-3; D is perhaps TRBD2 (5 bases). The TCR sequence derives from a human donor who had recovered from COVID-19. Sequenced: CD4+ T cells from blood, cultured in vitro. The CDR3 region is CSAHGVTDTQYF. The CDR3, as DNA: TGCAGTGCTCACGGGGTCACAGATACGCAGTATTTT.